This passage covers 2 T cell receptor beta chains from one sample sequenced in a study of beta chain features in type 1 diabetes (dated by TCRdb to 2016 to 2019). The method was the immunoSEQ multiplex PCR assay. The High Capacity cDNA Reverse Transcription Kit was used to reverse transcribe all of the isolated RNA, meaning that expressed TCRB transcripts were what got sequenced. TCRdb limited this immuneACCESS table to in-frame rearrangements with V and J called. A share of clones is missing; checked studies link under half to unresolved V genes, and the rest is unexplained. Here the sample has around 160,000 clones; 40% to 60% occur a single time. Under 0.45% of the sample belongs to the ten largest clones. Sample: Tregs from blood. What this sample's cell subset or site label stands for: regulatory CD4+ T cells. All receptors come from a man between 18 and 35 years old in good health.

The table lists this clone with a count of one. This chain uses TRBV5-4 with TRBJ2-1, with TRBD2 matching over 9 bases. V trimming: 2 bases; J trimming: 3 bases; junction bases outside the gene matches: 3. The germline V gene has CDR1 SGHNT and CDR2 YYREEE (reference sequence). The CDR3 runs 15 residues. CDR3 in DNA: TGTGCCAGCAGCTTTAGCGGGAGCGGCTACAATGAGCAGTTCTTC. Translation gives CASSFSGSGYNEQFF.

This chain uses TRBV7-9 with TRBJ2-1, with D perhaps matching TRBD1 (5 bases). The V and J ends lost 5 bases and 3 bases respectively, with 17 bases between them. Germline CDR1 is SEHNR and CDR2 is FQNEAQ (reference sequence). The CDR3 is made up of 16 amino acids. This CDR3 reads CASSPPQVGFYNEQFF. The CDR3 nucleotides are TGTGCCAGCAGCCCTCCACAGGTCGGATTCTACAATGAGCAGTTCTTC.